This T cell receptor beta chain was documented in a study of identical twins. This clonotype was detected only a few times. Antigen unknown. V lost 0 bases, J lost 5 bases, and 9 bases stayed unmatched. Germline values: CDR1 DFQATT, CDR2 SNEGSKA (reference sequence). CDR3 size: 15 residues. TCRdb processed the 5' RACE reads anew with MiXCR; each CDR3 protein has one entry. The data contain 400,000 to 500,000 distinct CDR3 sequences, about 18% of them singletons. Notes on the study in general: Weaker excess sharing between twins was seen in beta out-of-frame sequences.

The V and J genes are TRBV20-1 and TRBJ2-5, with TRBD1 matching 7 bases. The sequence was collected from a man in his forties or fifties in good health. Sequencing was carried out using naive T cells sorted from blood. The CDR3 protein is CSAREATGIGETQYF. The CDR3, as DNA: TGCAGTGCTAGAGAGGCGACAGGGATCGGCGAGACCCAGTACTTC.